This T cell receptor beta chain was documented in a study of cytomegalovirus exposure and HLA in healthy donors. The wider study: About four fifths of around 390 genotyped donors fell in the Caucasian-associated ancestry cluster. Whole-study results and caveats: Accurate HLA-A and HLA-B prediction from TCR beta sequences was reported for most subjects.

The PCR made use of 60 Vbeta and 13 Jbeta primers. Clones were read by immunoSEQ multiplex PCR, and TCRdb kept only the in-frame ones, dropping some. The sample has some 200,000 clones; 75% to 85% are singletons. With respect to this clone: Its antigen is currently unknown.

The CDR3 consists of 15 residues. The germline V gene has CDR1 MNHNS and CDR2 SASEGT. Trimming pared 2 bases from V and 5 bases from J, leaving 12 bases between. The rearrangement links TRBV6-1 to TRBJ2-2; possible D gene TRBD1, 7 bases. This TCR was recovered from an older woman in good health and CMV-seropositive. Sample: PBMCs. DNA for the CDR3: TGTGCCAGCAGTGAACCGACAGGGAGGACCGGGGAGCTGTTTTTT. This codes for CASSEPTGRTGELFF.